The 32 T cell receptor beta chains given below trace back to one sample, sequenced in a study of post-analysis software for immune sequencing data (dated by TCRdb to about 2015). The library was produced with PCR. These reads were obtained on an Illumina HiSeq 2500. Unique molecular identifiers were incorporated into TCR beta cDNA libraries to reduce PCR and sequencing biases. TCRdb ran its own pipeline on the public reads, namely fastp trimming at Q25 and MiXCR clone calling, and kept in-frame beta chains. A single entry per CDR3 protein holds the most common genes and DNA from its merged rows. The sample records hundreds of thousands of distinct CDR3 sequences, 35% to 40% of which are singletons. Clones ranked in the top ten supply around 4.7% of the sample. No cognate antigen is known for these TCRs. What the work shows at the level of the full study, not this receptor alone: Roughly 5 TRBV segments, including TRBV5-6, TRBV5-1 and TRBV20-1, were significantly more frequent in patients than controls.

Sequencing was performed on blood. The receptors derive from a girl aged 5-17 years with multiple sclerosis.

The sample holds many counts of this clonotype. This sequence joins TRBV9 and TRBJ2-1, with D possibly TRBD2 on 5 matching bases. The germline gives CDR1 SGDLS, CDR2 YYNGEE. Trimming stripped 1 base from V and 8 bases from J, with 13 bases between. This CDR3 region has 14 residues. The CDR3 is CASSVTGSVDEQFF. CDR3 nucleotides: TGTGCCAGCAGCGTAACGGGGAGCGTGGATGAGCAGTTCTTC.

Many counts were recorded for this clonotype. The chain combines TRBV27 with TRBJ1-6, with a tentative D call TRBD1 (6 bases). In germline, CDR1 is MNHEY, CDR2 SMNVEV (reference sequence). The CDR3 is made up of 14 amino acids. Trimming stripped 1 base from V and 7 bases from J, with 8 bases between. CDR3 nucleotide sequence: TGTGCCAGCAGTTTATGGGGGGCAAATTCACCCCTCCACTTT. Its protein product is CASSLWGANSPLHF.

The table lists this clonotype with many counts. The chain employs TRBV12-3 or TRBV12-4 and TRBJ2-7; weak D call: TRBD2 (6 bases). Deletions cut 5 bases from V and 4 bases from J, with 12 bases between. The CDR3 length is 13 residues. The CDR3 loop reads CASSAGRRYEQYF. In DNA, the CDR3 is TGTGCCAGCAGTGCGGGGAGGAGGTACGAGCAGTACTTC.

This clonotype was counted many times. This chain connects TRBV7-9 to TRBJ2-1; no clear D gene. V was cut by 1 base and J by 10 bases, with 8 bases left in between. Germline V CDR1 and CDR2: SEHNR, FQNEAQ (reference sequence). The CDR3 loop spans 12 amino acids. The CDR3 DNA reads as TGTGCCAGCAGCTTAGTTCTCGGGGAGCAGTTCTTC. Translated, it gives CASSLVLGEQFF.

This clonotype was seen many times. The chain recombines TRBV5-1 with TRBJ1-1, with 9 bases that match TRBD1. The CDR3 spans 14 residues. Losses at the gene ends were 4 bases for V and 3 bases for J; bases not matched to a gene: 4. Germline values: CDR1 SGHRS, CDR2 YFSETQ. As DNA, the CDR3 is TGCGCCAGCAGCCCGGGGACAGGGCACACTGAAGCTTTCTTT. It encodes CASSPGTGHTEAFF.

Turning to this clonotype: This may be a read error: a much more frequent sequence differs by one nucleotide. The CDR3 loop reads CASSRGGGLNEQYF. CDR3 in DNA: TGTGCCAGCAGTCGCGGGGGAGGGTTAAATGAGCAGTACTTC. The chain joins TRBV11-3 to TRBJ2-5, with 7 bases identical to TRBD2. The ends lost 6 bases at V and 11 bases at J; junction bases unmatched: 15. The germline V gene encodes CDR1 SGHNT and CDR2 YENEEA. The CDR3 consists of 14 residues.

J is TRBJ2-1 and V is TRBV28, with D hard to call. Germline lookup yields CDR1 MDHEN and CDR2 SYDVKM. The V and J ends lost 0 bases and 3 bases respectively, with 9 bases between them. CDR3 length equals 15 residues. The CDR3 reads CASSLWSGDYNEQFF. The CDR3 DNA is TGTGCCAGCAGTTTATGGTCTGGGGACTACAATGAGCAGTTCTTC.

About this clonotype: A read error is possible here, since a much larger clone lies one base away. CDR3: CSARGSGSYEQYV. CDR3 nucleotides: TGCAGTGCCCGGGGGAGCGGTTCCTACGAGCAGTACGTC. The gene calls are TRBV20-1 and TRBJ2-7; TRBD2 is a possible D gene (6 bases). Germline V gene sequence: CDR1 DFQATT, CDR2 SNEGSKA (reference sequence). V lost 6 bases to trimming and J lost 1 base, with 13 bases between them. There are 13 residues in the CDR3.

This clonotype has ten or more counts. The rearrangement uses TRBV5-5 and TRBJ1-2; D is possibly TRBD1 (5 bases). The CDR3 spans 13 residues. The germline gives CDR1 SGHKS, CDR2 YYEKEE (reference sequence). V dropped 6 bases and J dropped 6 bases, with 15 bases sitting between them. The CDR3 DNA reads TGTGCCAGCAAACGGGACCCCGGGGATGGCTACACCTTC. It encodes CASKRDPGDGYTF.

The sample holds many counts of this clonotype. This chain uses TRBV7-9 with TRBJ2-1; 7 nucleotides match TRBD2. V shed 1 base and J 6 bases; nucleotides not matched to a gene: 6. The CDR3 has 15 residues. Per the germline V gene, CDR1 is SEHNR and CDR2 is FQNEAQ (reference sequence). CDR3 loop: CASSLGLAVGNEQFF. In DNA form, the CDR3 reads TGTGCCAGCAGCTTAGGGCTAGCGGTGGGCAATGAGCAGTTCTTC.

This clonotype was recorded at least ten times. The CDR3 is CASSYTSGRPNEQFF. CDR3 coding DNA: TGTGCCAGCAGTTACACTAGCGGGAGGCCGAATGAGCAGTTCTTC. The rearrangement joins TRBV6-2 or TRBV6-3 to TRBJ2-1; TRBD2 agrees at 12 bases. Germline trimming cut 2 bases from V and 7 bases from J; bases unmatched to any gene: 3. From germline, CDR1 is MNHEY and CDR2 SVGEGT. CDR3 size: 15 residues.

This clonotype was counted at least ten times. J is TRBJ2-3 and V is TRBV9; TRBD2 matches at 11 bases. With V trimmed by 2 bases and J by 1 base, 3 bases remained unmatched. This CDR3 is 16 amino acids long. In germline, CDR1 is SGDLS, CDR2 YYNGEE. CDR3 nucleotide sequence: TGTGCCAGCAGCGTCTTGACTAGCGGGGGCACAGATACGCAGTATTTT. It is translated as CASSVLTSGGTDTQYF.

This clonotype has a count of ten or more. This rearrangement joins TRBV7-9 to TRBJ1-2; 12 bases match TRBD1. V lost 0 bases to trimming and J lost 4 bases; unmatched junction nucleotides: 6. The CDR3 has 17 amino acids. Germline V CDR1 and CDR2: SEHNR, FQNEAQ (reference sequence). CDR3 amino acids: CASSLAGTGGAGYGYTF. CDR3 nucleotide sequence: TGTGCCAGCAGCTTAGCGGGGACAGGGGGCGCAGGCTATGGCTACACCTTC.

At least ten counts were recorded for this clonotype. V and J are TRBV20-1 and TRBJ1-4, with D unresolved. Germline lookup yields CDR1 DFQATT and CDR2 SNEGSKA (reference sequence). The CDR3 is made up of 16 amino acids. Trimming removed 0 bases at V and 0 bases at J, with 11 bases between. As DNA, the CDR3 is TGCAGTGCTAGAGAGGTGAAGGGAACAACTAATGAAAAACTGTTTTTT. Translated, it gives CSAREVKGTTNEKLFF.

This clonotype was seen a handful of times. V gene TRBV2 combines with J gene TRBJ2-1; the D gene could be TRBD1 or TRBD2 (5 bases each). V dropped 7 bases and J dropped 7 bases, with 11 bases sitting between them. CDR3 length: 12 amino acids. CDR1 is SNHLY and CDR2 is FYNNEI in the germline V gene. The CDR3 spells CASMGRGNEQFF. CDR3 sequence (DNA): TGTGCCAGCATGGGGCGCGGGAATGAGCAGTTCTTC.

The sample holds many counts of this clonotype. As DNA, the CDR3 is TGCAGTGCTAGAGATTTGACAGCCACTGAAGCTTTCTTT. This codes for CSARDLTATEAFF. The chain recombines TRBV20-1 with TRBJ1-1; D may be TRBD1 (5 bases). This CDR3 spans 13 amino acids. Germline-derived CDR1 and CDR2 are DFQATT and SNEGSKA (reference sequence). Trimming took 0 bases from V and 4 from J, leaving 9 bases between them.

This clonotype occurred a few times. V is TRBV20-1 and J is TRBJ1-5; TRBD1 agrees at 7 bases. Germline values: CDR1 DFQATT, CDR2 SNEGSKA (reference sequence). The V gene end was trimmed by 6 bases and the J gene end by 6 bases; junction bases not matched to a gene: 8. The CDR3 loop spans 13 amino acids. CDR3 coding DNA: TGCAGTGCCAACGACAGGGAGGGTCAGCCCCAGCATTTT. Translating gives CSANDREGQPQHF.

This clonotype came up a few times. The chain joins TRBV14 to TRBJ2-1; no reliable D call. Germline V gene data show CDR1 as SGHDN and CDR2 as FVKESK. The CDR3 runs 17 residues. V was clipped by 4 bases and J by 6 bases, with 22 bases between them. The CDR3 nucleotides read TGTGCCAGCAGCCCCGGGCCGACTGGGGTGCGGATCAATGAGCAGTTCTTC. Translation: CASSPGPTGVRINEQFF. The full variable domain, completed using reference TRBV14 and TRBJ2-1, is EAGVTQFPSHSVIEKGQTVTLRCDPISGHDNLYWYRRVMGKEIKFLLHFVKESKQDESGMPNNRFLAERTGGTYSTLKVQPAELEDSGVYFCASSPGPTGVRINEQFFGPGTRLTVL.

The chain joins TRBV7-2 to TRBJ2-1; TRBD2 aligns across 11 bases. The V gene's germline CDR1 is SGHTA and CDR2 FQGNSA. The ends lost 2 bases at V and 4 bases at J; junction bases unmatched: 7. The CDR3 is 17 residues long. CDR3 bases: TGTGCCAGCAGCTTAAGCCTTAGCGGGAGGGGTTACAATGAGCAGTTCTTC. Encoded protein: CASSLSLSGRGYNEQFF.

Turning to this clonotype: A read error may produce the germline difference seen at one junction end. The genes are TRBV27 and TRBJ2-6; D call uncertain. Germline-derived CDR1 and CDR2 are MNHEY and SMNVEV (reference sequence). This CDR3 region has 17 residues. The CDR3 DNA reads TGTGCCAGCATGGATCGGGCACAACTCTCTGGGACCAACGTCCTGACTTTC. Its translation: CASMDRAQLSGTNVLTF.

The chain uses TRBV20-1 and TRBJ2-3; D possibly matches TRBD1 or TRBD2 (5 bases each). Trimming shortened V by 6 bases and J by 0 bases, and 13 bases separated the two germline ends. CDR1 and CDR2 (germline): DFQATT, SNEGSKA (reference sequence). This CDR3 region has 14 residues. The CDR3, as DNA: TGCAGTGCCAGGGACCTGTCAAGCACAGATACGCAGTATTTT. This translates into CSARDLSSTDTQYF.

The chain couples TRBV27 to TRBJ1-1; D unclear. The germline V and J ends were trimmed by 4 bases and 1 base, with 7 bases remaining between them. CDR1 and CDR2 from the germline V gene are MNHEY and SMNVEV (reference sequence). This CDR3 has 13 amino acids. This chain's CDR3 is CASSWAGNTEAFF. The CDR3 region has the DNA TGTGCCAGCAGTTGGGCAGGGAACACTGAAGCTTTCTTT.

This clonotype was seen just once. The chain is built from TRBV20-1 and TRBJ2-1; D is undetermined. Trimming removed 2 bases at V and 1 base at J, with 18 bases between. This CDR3 region has 17 residues. CDR1 is DFQATT, CDR2 SNEGSKA, per germline (reference sequence). The DNA for the CDR3 is TGCAGTGCTAGATGGGCCAGAACCACCCTTTCCTACAATGAGCAGTTCTTC. Translating gives CSARWARTTLSYNEQFF.

As regards this clonotype: This may stem from a read error, because a much larger clone lies one nucleotide away. The V and J genes are TRBV15 and TRBJ2-5, with 7 bases that match TRBD2. V lost 2 bases to trimming and J lost 3 bases; unmatched junction nucleotides: 3. This CDR3 contains 14 residues. Germline assignment: CDR1 LNHNV and CDR2 YYDKDF (reference sequence). The CDR3 nucleotides read TGTGCCACCAGCAGACTAGCGGAAGAAGAGACCCAGTACTTC. It codes for CATSRLAEEETQYF.

The chain links TRBV2 to TRBJ2-2; the D gene is possibly TRBD2 (5 bases). V gave up 5 bases and J gave up 6 bases, with 16 bases separating them. The CDR3 is 15 residues long. CDR1 and CDR2 from the germline V gene are SNHLY and FYNNEI. This CDR3 reads CASSFSRAGAGELFF. For the CDR3, the DNA is TGTGCCAGCAGTTTTTCGCGGGCCGGCGCCGGGGAGCTGTTTTTT. Supplemented by reference TRBV2 and TRBJ2-2, the full variable domain reads EPEVTQTPSHQVTQMGQEVILRCVPISNHLYFYWYRQILGQKVEFLVSFYNNEISEKSEIFDDQFSVERPDGSNFTLKIRSTKLEDSAMYFCASSFSRAGAGELFFGEGSRLTVL.

Regarding this clonotype: An end of the junction differs from the germline gene, which may be a read error. V usage is TRBV6-6 and J usage is TRBJ1-5, with a tentative D call TRBD1 (5 bases). Germline lookup yields CDR1 MNHNY and CDR2 SVGAGI (reference sequence). The CDR3 loop spans 15 amino acids. CDR3 nucleotides: TGTGCCAGCGGTTACTCAGGGTATAGCAATCAACCCCAGCATTTT. Protein sequence: CASGYSGYSNQPQHF.

This clonotype was detected ten times or more. The chain has TRBV29-1 and TRBJ1-5; D possibly corresponds to TRBD1 (5 bases). The CDR3 is 13 amino acids. CDR1 and CDR2 from the germline V gene are SQVTM and ANQGSEA. V shed 6 bases and J shed 0 bases, with 9 bases lying between them. CDR3 sequence: CSVGGDSNQPQHF. Written as DNA, the CDR3 is TGCAGCGTCGGGGGGGATAGCAATCAGCCCCAGCATTTT.

The gene calls are TRBV28 and TRBJ2-7; D unresolved. This CDR3 is built from 14 residues. The germline V gene encodes CDR1 MDHEN and CDR2 SYDVKM. V shed 10 bases and J shed 2 bases, with 18 bases lying between them. The CDR3 DNA sequence: TGTGCCACCCTCGGATCGGTAGCAACCTACGAGCAGTACTTC. Protein: CATLGSVATYEQYF.

This clonotype has ten or more counts. CDR3 nucleotides: TGCGCCAGCAAGTCCATGCCGGGGGCAGGCGAGCAGTACTTC. Its protein is CASKSMPGAGEQYF. The chain combines TRBV5-1 with TRBJ2-7; D might be TRBD1 or TRBD2, each matching 6 bases. The CDR3 extends over 14 amino acids. V was trimmed by 6 bases and J by 6 bases, leaving 19 bases between them. CDR1 and CDR2 from the germline V gene are SGHRS and YFSETQ. The complete variable domain, with remaining parts taken from reference TRBV5-1 and TRBJ2-7, reads KAGVTQTPRYLIKTRGQQVTLSCSPISGHRSVSWYQQTPGQGLQFLFEYFSETQRNKGNFPGRFSGRQFSNSRSEMNVSTLELGDSALYLCASKSMPGAGEQYFGPGTRLTVT.

This chain uses TRBV6-5 with TRBJ1-1; tentative D call: TRBD1 (5 bases). Trimming stripped 0 bases from V and 1 base from J, with 15 bases between. This CDR3 contains 17 residues. Germline-derived CDR1 and CDR2 are MNHEY and SVGAGI. In DNA, the CDR3 is TGTGCCAGCAGTTACTCCAACTCCGGGGCTTGGAACACTGAAGCTTTCTTT. Translating gives CASSYSNSGAWNTEAFF.

At least ten counts were recorded for this clonotype. This chain uses TRBV5-1 with TRBJ1-1, with no clear D. CDR1 and CDR2 from the germline V gene are SGHRS and YFSETQ. This CDR3 is 14 amino acids long. The V end lost 0 bases, the J end lost 4 bases, and 10 bases lay between the germline ends. The CDR3 region is CASSLEGLGTEAFF. CDR3 nucleotides: TGCGCCAGCAGCTTGGAAGGCCTAGGCACTGAAGCTTTCTTT.

Of note for this clonotype: A read error may produce the germline difference seen at one junction end. The chain has TRBV7-2 and TRBJ2-4; D may be TRBD1 (6 bases). The J call is uncertain, as TRBJ2-7 better fits the DNA end. The CDR3 sequence is 14 residues long. Germline V gene data show CDR1 as SGHTA and CDR2 as FQGNSA. The CDR3 nucleotides read TGTGTCAGCAGCCCCGTAGGGGGTTTCTACGAGCAGTACTTC. This translates into CVSSPVGGFYEQYF.